A single TCR beta chain is shown here with its context. It has no known antigen specificity. One base away there is no much larger clone; base qualities are not given. This specimen comes from a study of T cell responses to AZD1222 COVID-19 vaccine (dated by TCRdb to the early 2020s). General notes on the study: AZD1222 recipients given second doses at about 4 weeks or at about 12 weeks were pooled, since spike-specific TCR depth and breadth were not found to differ between the two schedules. Trial participants were enrolled by age into subgroups of 18-55, 56-69 and 70-plus years, and about 150, 27 and 61 TCR-sequenced participants, respectively, were included in these subgroups. A total of over 230 trial participants underwent TCR sequencing, of whom roughly 210 had received two doses of AZD1222 and around 26 had received two doses of the MenACWY control vaccine. Results and caveats for the whole study, not just this receptor: Most participants were white British and females outnumbered males, and the authors suggested that clonal diversity may have been underestimated. In the small 56-69-year group, the increase in depth fell short of significance, most likely because of low power. Only six AZD1222 recipients were SARS-CoV-2 seropositive at baseline, limiting conclusions about previously exposed vaccinees. Nearly half of unique spike-specific TCRs reportedly recognized epitopes outside regions mutated in the B.1.351 and B.1.1.7 variants. No day 14 peak-response samples were available, so repertoires were characterized only after the peak T cell response. Vaccine-associated CD4 TCRs spanned the whole spike protein, with dominant responses in regions 160-218 and 743-854. After two AZD1222 doses, spike-specific TCR breadth and depth were significantly higher than at day 0 and than in MenACWY recipients.

The CDR3 regions of human TCRbeta chains were subjected to immunosequencing. Concerning the study's data processing: TCRs in the repertoires were compared against a reference library of SARS-CoV-2-specific TCRs that had been generated with the MIRA antigen-specificity platform. Breadth meant the fraction of unique TCRs that were SARS-CoV-2-associated, whereas depth meant the fraction of total T cells that were SARS-CoV-2-associated. Using the MIRA data, every spike-specific TCR was mapped to the spike region that the TCR reacted to and assigned to either a CD4 or a CD8 class. Log10-transformed breadth and depth values were compared by one-way ANOVA with Sidak's multiple comparisons tests. TCRdb provides this immuneACCESS table in a form limited to in-frame rearrangements. Some clones are lacking; in checked studies, under half of them reflect an unresolved V gene, and why the rest are absent is not known. The V and J calls and clone size come from that table; D and trimming were worked out from the DNA. The sample includes 150,000 to 200,000 clones, with 80% to 90% observed a single time. The ten largest clones add up to roughly 6% of the sample.

Per the publication, the time point label means: baseline before first vaccination. The vaccinee samples were drawn from two UK trials, COV001 and COV002, one of which was a single-blind randomized controlled phase 2/3 trial testing AZD1222 (ChAdOx1 nCoV-19) in healthy adults. For TCRbeta chain sequencing, PBMC samples from trial participants were taken at day 0 and at day 28 after the second dose. The clonotype comes from an adult in good health. Sequencing used peripheral blood, obtained on day 0 of AZD1222 vaccination.

The DNA is TGTGCCAGCAGTTTTTTGGACAGGCCAAACTATGGCTACACCTTC. Its product reads: CASSFLDRPNYGYTF. The chain links TRBV27 with TRBJ1-2, with TRBD1 matching 7 junction bases. From V the trimming removes 3 bases and from J it removes 2 bases, while the gene matches leave 6 bases of the junction unaccounted for. From its cysteine to its phenylalanine, the CDR3 spans 15 amino acids. Of all the DNA, just the CDR3 is kept, 45 bases in frame from base 1. CDR1 and CDR2 (MNHEY, SMNVEV) derive from the germline V gene (reference sequence).